The 20 T cell receptor beta chains given below trace back to one sample, sequenced in a study of monozygotic twins with inflammatory bowel disease. TCRdb reanalyzed the 5' RACE reads and collapses them to one entry per CDR3 protein, without DNA. This listing includes 310,000 or so distinct CDR3 sequences. Sequencing was carried out using blood. The receptors originated from a human donor with ulcerative colitis or Crohn's disease, or a healthy co-twin of an affected twin (not recorded which).

V gene TRBV3-1 combines with J gene TRBJ2-7; checking the TCRdb D call of TRBD1 is not possible without DNA. This CDR3 spans 18 amino acids. CDR1 is LGHDT, CDR2 YNNKEL, per germline (reference sequence). The CDR3: CASSPGWLRGGPFVEQYF.

V is TRBV5-6 and J is TRBJ2-7; TCRdb designates TRBD1, a call that cannot be tested without DNA. The length of the CDR3 is 16 residues. CDR1 and CDR2 from the germline V gene are SGHDT and YYEEEE. CDR3 sequence: CASSLDGGSKSYEQYF. Filled out from reference TRBV5-6 and TRBJ2-7, the complete variable domain reads DAGVTQSPTHLIKTRGQQVTLRCSPKSGHDTVSWYQQALGQGPQFIFQYYEEEERQRGNFPDRFSGHQFPNYSSELNVNALLLGDSALYLCASSLDGGSKSYEQYFGPGTRLTVT.

The chain joins TRBV6-4 to TRBJ2-5; TCRdb's D gene call, TRBD1, goes unchecked for lack of DNA. The CDR3 contains 15 residues. Germline CDR1 reads MRHNA; CDR2 reads SNTAGT. This chain's CDR3 is CASSDSARGRETQYF.

CDR3 loop: CSARGVRDAGYWEQFF. This chain links TRBV20-1 with TRBJ2-1; TCRdb gives TRBD1 as the D gene, but with no DNA this cannot be confirmed. The V gene's germline CDR1 is DFQATT and CDR2 SNEGSKA (reference sequence). The CDR3 has 16 residues.

The chain combines TRBV10-3 with TRBJ2-7. Germline assignment: CDR1 ENHRY and CDR2 SYGVKD. This CDR3 contains 13 residues. The CDR3 protein is CAIRGSTSYEQYF.

CDR3 sequence: CASSVFHSGNTIYF. The gene calls are TRBV9 and TRBJ1-3. The CDR3 consists of 14 residues. Germline CDR1 and CDR2: SGDLS and YYNGEE. Full variable domain (remainder filled in from reference TRBV9 and TRBJ1-3): DSGVTQTPKHLITATGQRVTLRCSPRSGDLSVYWYQQSLDQGLQFLIQYYNGEERAKGNILERFSAQQFPDLHSELNLSSLELGDSALYFCASSVFHSGNTIYFGEGSWLTVV.

This chain links TRBV4-3 with TRBJ2-1; absent DNA, TCRdb's TRBD2 call cannot be checked. Per the germline V gene, CDR1 is LGHNA and CDR2 is YSLEER. This CDR3 contains 16 residues. CDR3 sequence: CASSQSLAGGSDEQFF.

The chain recombines TRBV18 with TRBJ2-7. Germline V gene lookup returns CDR1 KGHSH and CDR2 LQKENI. This CDR3 is 15 amino acids long. CDR3 amino acids: CASSRSPGSSAEQYF.

The chain has TRBV20-1 and TRBJ2-7; with no DNA, the TCRdb D assignment of TRBD1 cannot be verified. The germline gives CDR1 DFQATT, CDR2 SNEGSKA (reference sequence). This CDR3 contains 16 residues. CDR3 amino acids: CSARGPHMVLTYEQYF.

CDR3 amino acids: CASSQAGGNTIYF. The chain couples TRBV7-9 to TRBJ1-3. The CDR3 totals 13 residues. CDR1 is SEHNR and CDR2 is FQNEAQ in the germline V gene (reference sequence). The complete variable domain, with remaining parts taken from reference TRBV7-9 and TRBJ1-3, reads DTGVSQNPRHKITKRGQNVTFRCDPISEHNRLYWYRQTLGQGPEFLTYFQNEAQLEKSRLLSDRFSAERPKGSFSTLEIQRTEQGDSAMYLCASSQAGGNTIYFGEGSWLTVV.

The CDR3 sequence: CASSLEGQGGNEQFF. The V gene is TRBV5-1, the J gene TRBJ2-1; absent DNA, TCRdb's TRBD1 call cannot be checked. Germline CDR1 is SGHRS and CDR2 is YFSETQ. CDR3 length: 15 amino acids.

The rearrangement uses TRBV9 and TRBJ2-3; the TCRdb call, TRBD2, lacks DNA for checking. The CDR3 is made up of 18 amino acids. Looked up from germline, CDR1 is SGDLS and CDR2 is YYNGEE. The chain's CDR3 is CASSVASPGLAGGDTQYF.

This sequence joins TRBV7-9 and TRBJ2-1. From germline, CDR1 is SEHNR and CDR2 FQNEAQ (reference sequence). The CDR3 is 13 residues long. This chain's CDR3 is CASLLDSYNEQLF.

The V call is TRBV20-1, the J call TRBJ2-1. The CDR3 totals 14 residues. CDR1 and CDR2 (germline): DFQATT, SNEGSKA (reference sequence). CDR3 amino acids: CSASERTSPNEQFF.

The rearrangement joins TRBV20-1 to TRBJ2-4; TCRdb's D gene call, TRBD2, goes unchecked for lack of DNA. The CDR3 runs 14 residues. Germline V gives CDR1 DFQATT, CDR2 SNEGSKA (reference sequence). Here the CDR3 reads CSAGIGPSGGIQYF.

The chain combines TRBV2 with TRBJ2-5; the D call of TRBD1 rests on TCRdb alone, since no DNA is present to check it. The CDR3 is made up of 14 amino acids. In germline, CDR1 is SNHLY, CDR2 FYNNEI. CDR3 protein: CASRNRGPGETQYF. The variable domain in full, completed from reference TRBV2 and TRBJ2-5, reads EPEVTQTPSHQVTQMGQEVILRCVPISNHLYFYWYRQILGQKVEFLVSFYNNEISEKSEIFDDQFSVERPDGSNFTLKIRSTKLEDSAMYFCASRNRGPGETQYFGPGTRLLVL.

The rearrangement links TRBV7-2 to TRBJ2-3. The CDR3 totals 14 residues. The V gene's germline CDR1 is SGHTA and CDR2 FQGNSA. CDR3 protein: CASSLDQGADTQYF.

V gene TRBV6-1 combines with J gene TRBJ1-2; TCRdb's D call of TRBD1 is untestable without DNA. This CDR3 has 13 amino acids. Germline values: CDR1 MNHNS, CDR2 SASEGT. The CDR3 sequence: CASSEQGIDRYTF.

The chain has TRBV5-6 and TRBJ2-1; the TCRdb call, TRBD1, lacks DNA for checking. CDR3 size: 12 residues. Looked up from germline, CDR1 is SGHDT and CDR2 is YYEEEE. CDR3 protein: CASSLSLGGQFF.

The V and J genes are TRBV5-1 and TRBJ2-1; the TCRdb D gene call, TRBD1, has no DNA to confirm it. Germline CDR1 is SGHRS and CDR2 is YFSETQ. The CDR3 is 15 residues long. The CDR3 spells CASSSREGRYNEQFF. The entire variable domain, with the rest obtained from reference TRBV5-1 and TRBJ2-1, is as follows: KAGVTQTPRYLIKTRGQQVTLSCSPISGHRSVSWYQQTPGQGLQFLFEYFSETQRNKGNFPGRFSGRQFSNSRSEMNVSTLELGDSALYLCASSSREGRYNEQFFGPGTRLTVL.